The source of this T cell receptor (beta chain) is a study of cytomegalovirus exposure and HLA in healthy donors. Study-wide results and limits: A later analysis, which compared TCR beta chains of equal frequency, found the HLA-associated ones more clonally expanded. Fewer N-insertions than the roughly 670-donor mean were reportedly shown by an Asian-associated ancestry cluster in a later analysis.

As regards this clone: Its antigen is unknown.

V lost 4 bases and J 1 base, leaving 15 bases between the germline ends. This CDR3 contains 16 residues. Germline-derived CDR1 and CDR2 are SGHRS and YFSETQ. PCR primers comprised 60 Vbeta and 13 Jbeta primers. Study processing details: The count from a later analysis was tens of millions of unique TCR beta chains, some 11 million of them shared. Clones were sequenced by immunoSEQ multiplex PCR, and TCRdb holds only the in-frame ones, with some missing. For V, J and clone size, that table is used; D and trimming come from the DNA. Altogether about 130,000 clones are present, approximately 61% being singletons, with the ten largest covering 1.6%.

The receptor was isolated from a human donor in good health. The material sequenced was PBMCs. The V gene is TRBV5-1, the J gene TRBJ1-3, with TRBD1 as a possible D gene (5 bases). The CDR3 region has the DNA TGCGCCAGCAGCCTAGGACACTCTCAGTCTGGAAACACCATATATTTT. It specifies CASSLGHSQSGNTIYF. The whole variable domain, remainder taken from reference TRBV5-1 and TRBJ1-3, is KAGVTQTPRYLIKTRGQQVTLSCSPISGHRSVSWYQQTPGQGLQFLFEYFSETQRNKGNFPGRFSGRQFSNSRSEMNVSTLELGDSALYLCASSLGHSQSGNTIYFGEGSWLTVV.